This paragraph reports one T cell receptor (beta chain). The data were taken from a study of blood T cell repertoires in COVID-19. Germline values: CDR1 SGHTA, CDR2 FQGNSA. Trimming took 2 bases from V and 7 from J, leaving 15 bases between them. The CDR3 is 15 residues long. The method was immunoSEQ multiplex PCR; TCRdb's version includes in-frame clones alone and lacks a portion of them. The profile covers roughly 250,000 clones, with 80% to 85% appearing a single time and 2.5% to 3% taken by the ten largest. The gene calls are TRBV7-2 and TRBJ1-5; D perhaps matches TRBD1 (6 bases). The specimen was peripheral blood. This TCR was sampled from an older woman with active or convalescent COVID-19. Here the CDR3 DNA reads TGTGCCAGCAGCTTAAGTGGGGGCTTAGGACAGCCCCAGCATTTT. This codes for CASSLSGGLGQPQHF.